This TCR beta chain was documented in a study of cytomegalovirus exposure and HLA in healthy donors. This clone appeared a single time. TCRdb's table, derived via immunoSEQ multiplex PCR, lists solely in-frame clones and lacks some. The sample consists of around 150,000 clones, about 82% of them appearing once. Sequencing was performed on PBMCs. The clonotype was recovered from a man between 25 and 39 years old in good health and CMV-seropositive.

The CDR3 spells CASSLGGGGGNGDYGYTF. CDR3 in DNA: TGTGCCAGCAGCTTAGGGGGAGGAGGGGGCAACGGCGACTATGGCTACACCTTC. This rearrangement joins TRBV11-2 to TRBJ1-2; 7 nucleotides match TRBD1. This CDR3 has 18 residues. J gave up 3 bases and V 1 base, and 14 bases lay outside the gene matches. The germline V gene has CDR1 SGHAT and CDR2 FQNNGV.